This is a list of T cell receptor beta chains from one sample in a study of neoadjuvant nivolumab and ipilimumab in lung cancer. Repertoires were generated with immunoSEQ multiplex PCR, while TCRdb's copy carries only in-frame clones and drops some. The top ten clones hold under 4.5% of a sample with 40,000 to 60,000 clones, around nine tenths of them seen once. The source was blood, collected before neoadjuvant nivolumab, alone or with ipilimumab. These TCRs come from an adult with non-small cell lung cancer. Some clones in this sample may be carry-over from other donors' samples. The CDR3 runs from the conserved cysteine through the conserved F or W. The D gene is left open where the match is weak.

d_call: TRBD1
v_call: TRBV5-4
j_call: TRBJ2-7
cdr3_nt: TGTGCCAGCAGCTCTGGCAGGACAGGGTGGTACGAGCAGTACTTC
cdr3_aa: CASSSGRTGWYEQYF

d_call: TRBD1
v_call: TRBV19
j_call: TRBJ2-7
cdr3_nt: TGTGCCAGTAGATCACCGGGACAGTCGCCCGAGCAGTACTTC
cdr3_aa: CASRSPGQSPEQYF

d_call: TRBD1
v_call: TRBV5-1
j_call: TRBJ2-7
cdr3_nt: TGCGCCAGCAGCTTGGGGGGACAGGGCTACGAGCAGTACTTC
cdr3_aa: CASSLGGQGYEQYF

d_call: -
v_call: TRBV27
j_call: TRBJ1-2
cdr3_nt: TGTGCCAGCAGTTCTACCGGGAGTGCCTATGGCTACACCTTC
cdr3_aa: CASSSTGSAYGYTF

d_call: -
v_call: TRBV7-9
j_call: TRBJ2-1
cdr3_nt: TGTGCCAGCAGCCCCACTAGTAAAGGGAGCTCCTACAATGAGCAGTTCTTC
cdr3_aa: CASSPTSKGSSYNEQFF

d_call: TRBD1
v_call: TRBV18
j_call: TRBJ1-4
cdr3_nt: TGTGCCAGCTCACCGAGGGCAGGGGGTGATGAAAAACTGTTTTTT
cdr3_aa: CASSPRAGGDEKLFF

d_call: -
v_call: TRBV5-1
j_call: TRBJ2-1
cdr3_nt: TGCGCCAGCAGCCGGACCACCAATGAGCAGTTCTTC
cdr3_aa: CASSRTTNEQFF

d_call: -
v_call: TRBV5-1
j_call: TRBJ2-3
cdr3_nt: TGCGCCAGCAGCACCGGCCCTGAAGGCACAGATACGCAGTATTTT
cdr3_aa: CASSTGPEGTDTQYF

d_call: -
v_call: TRBV7-2
j_call: TRBJ2-7
cdr3_nt: TGTGCCAGCAGCTCGGGTCGCAGGGGCTCCTACGAGCAGTACTTC
cdr3_aa: CASSSGRRGSYEQYF

d_call: -
v_call: TRBV29-1
j_call: TRBJ1-1
cdr3_nt: TGCAGCGTCGCGCGGGGGGCGAACACTGAAGCTTTCTTT
cdr3_aa: CSVARGANTEAFF

d_call: -
v_call: TRBV18
j_call: TRBJ1-1
cdr3_nt: TGTGCCAGCTCACCAATGGAGGGGACGGGCACTGAAGCTTTCTTT
cdr3_aa: CASSPMEGTGTEAFF

d_call: TRBD1
v_call: TRBV18
j_call: TRBJ2-7
cdr3_nt: TGTGCCAGCTCACCACAGGGGACAGTACCCTACGAGCAGTACTTC
cdr3_aa: CASSPQGTVPYEQYF

d_call: TRBD1
v_call: TRBV18
j_call: TRBJ1-1
cdr3_nt: TGTGCCAGCTCACCACAAGGGACAGGGGTAGTGAGGAACACTGAAGCTTTCTTT
cdr3_aa: CASSPQGTGVVRNTEAFF

d_call: -
v_call: TRBV27
j_call: TRBJ2-6
cdr3_nt: TGTGCCAGCAGTCACCGACAAGAAGGGACTGGGGCCAACGTCCTGACTTTC
cdr3_aa: CASSHRQEGTGANVLTF

d_call: -
v_call: TRBV5-1
j_call: TRBJ2-2
cdr3_nt: TGCGCCAGCAGACCTTTAGACGGACCGGGAGCGAAGACCGGGGAGCTGTTTTTT
cdr3_aa: CASRPLDGPGAKTGELFF

d_call: -
v_call: TRBV5-5
j_call: TRBJ1-1
cdr3_nt: TGTGCCAGCAGCTTCAAAGGGAGCACTGAAGCTTTCTTT
cdr3_aa: CASSFKGSTEAFF

d_call: -
v_call: TRBV7-8
j_call: TRBJ2-7
cdr3_nt: TGTGCCAGCAGCCCTCGGACGGGTAGCTCCTACGAGCAGTACTTC
cdr3_aa: CASSPRTGSSYEQYF

d_call: -
v_call: TRBV27
j_call: TRBJ2-7
cdr3_nt: TGTGCCAGCAGTTTAGGCAGGGGTCAAAACGAGCAGTACTTC
cdr3_aa: CASSLGRGQNEQYF